The 14 T cell receptor beta chains below come from one sample, sequenced in a study of CD8 T cell repertoires and HIV-1 epitope variants. The assay was immunoSEQ multiplex PCR, and TCRdb's table has in-frame clones only and misses some. The sample has over 90,000 clones, roughly four fifths seen once; the top ten hold roughly 25%. The sequencing input was uncultured baseline CD8+ T cells from peripheral blood mononuclear cells (PBMCs). Receptors originate from a male donor with HIV.

This rearrangement joins TRBV19 to TRBJ2-7; TRBD1 is a possible D gene (6 bases). This CDR3 has 11 residues. The V gene lost 9 bases and the J gene lost 4 bases, with 10 bases spanning the gap. Germline V gene lookup returns CDR1 LNHDA and CDR2 SQIVND (reference sequence). The CDR3 is CASGTHYEQYF. The CDR3 DNA reads TGTGCCAGCGGGACACATTACGAGCAGTACTTC.

This chain connects TRBV10-3 to TRBJ2-6; tentatively, D is TRBD2 (5 bases). This CDR3 region has 15 residues. CDR1 ENHRY and CDR2 SYGVKD come from the germline V gene. V gave up 3 bases and J gave up 0 bases, with 6 bases separating them. The CDR3 bases are TGTGCCATCAGTGAAGGGAGCTCTGGGGCCAACGTCCTGACTTTC. Amino acid sequence: CAISEGSSGANVLTF.

This chain links TRBV5-1 with TRBJ2-2; TRBD1 is a possible D gene (7 bases). V was shortened by 7 bases and J by 4 bases, with 14 bases between the two germline ends. From germline, CDR1 is SGHRS and CDR2 YFSETQ. The CDR3 contains 14 residues. The CDR3 sequence: CASQEQGGTGELFF. Here the CDR3 DNA reads TGCGCCAGCCAGGAGCAGGGGGGCACCGGGGAGCTGTTTTTT.

This clone was seen a handful of times. The rearrangement links TRBV7-9 to TRBJ2-7; a possible D gene is TRBD2 (5 bases). Germline V gene sequence: CDR1 SEHNR, CDR2 FQNEAQ (reference sequence). With 7 bases removed from V and 5 bases from J, the gap between germline ends came to 9 bases. The CDR3 is 11 residues long. CDR3 sequence reads: CASKSGNEQYF. CDR3 nucleotides: TGTGCCAGCAAATCCGGGAACGAGCAGTACTTC.

V usage is TRBV21-1 and J usage is TRBJ1-2; no DNA check was done on the table's D call, TRBD1. TRBV21-1 is shown as a pseudogene. This CDR3 is built from 15 residues. In DNA form, the CDR3 reads TGTGCCAGCAGCCCCCTGCGGACAGATTTTTATGGCTACACCTTC. This codes for CASSPLRTDFYGYTF.

Concerning this clone itself: The final CDR3 position lacks the conserved phenylalanine or tryptophan, pointing to a likely read error. The limits of the CDR3 on the DNA are not certain, so only TCRdb's listed CDR3 is given. This chain uses TRBV6-7 with TRBJ2-7; the table's TRBD1 call for D was not verified on the DNA. TRBV6-7 is annotated as an ORF whose role is uncertain. The CDR3 adds up to 12 amino acids, both ends counted. The CDR3 protein is CASSCRDRPSSS.

The chain couples TRBV18 to TRBJ2-7; a weak D match, TRBD2 (5 bases). Germline V gives CDR1 KGHSH, CDR2 LQKENI. Trimming stripped 2 bases from V and 9 bases from J, with 14 bases between. This CDR3 is built from 13 residues. This CDR3 is CASSPTSTSGQYF. In DNA form, the CDR3 reads TGTGCCAGCTCACCAACTAGTACGAGCGGGCAGTACTTC.

The V gene is TRBV9, the J gene TRBJ1-2, with no clear D. The CDR3 length is 15 residues. Trimming took 3 bases from V and 1 from J, leaving 13 bases between them. Germline V gene sequence: CDR1 SGDLS, CDR2 YYNGEE. The CDR3 spells CASSEVLTNNYGYTF. CDR3 in DNA: TGTGCCAGCAGCGAGGTCTTGACAAATAACTATGGCTACACCTTC.

The V and J genes are TRBV1 and TRBJ2-7; the DNA was not used to check the table's D call, TRBD1. TRBV1 is assigned pseudogene status. The CDR3 is 13 residues long. CDR3 nucleotide sequence: TGCACCCCGACGGGCCAGGGATCCTACGAGCAGTACTTC. It codes for CTPTGQGSYEQYF.

This clone was seen more than once but under ten times. The rearrangement uses TRBV29-1 and TRBJ1-1; D is possibly TRBD1 (6 bases). The CDR3 extends over 13 amino acids. The germline CDR1 and CDR2 sequences are SQVTM and ANQGSEA. Between the trimmed V and J ends, which lost 7 bases and 0 bases, there was a span of 12 bases. For the CDR3, the DNA is TGCAGCGGGGTAACAGGGTTGAACACTGAAGCTTTCTTT. This codes for CSGVTGLNTEAFF.

The chain combines TRBV5-4 with TRBJ2-1; D remains unclear. The CDR3 has 15 amino acids. From germline, CDR1 is SGHNT and CDR2 YYREEE (reference sequence). Trimming cost V 3 bases and J 0 bases, with 10 bases left between them. DNA of the CDR3: TGTGCCAGCAGCTCCCTCATAGGCTCCTACAATGAGCAGTTCTTC. This encodes CASSSLIGSYNEQFF.

The genes are TRBV28 and TRBJ1-1; D unresolved. From germline, CDR1 is MDHEN and CDR2 SYDVKM. V lost 3 bases to trimming and J lost 6 bases, with 14 bases between them. The CDR3 totals 14 residues. The CDR3 coding sequence is TGTGCCAGCAGTTTTTCCGGGGAATGGGCTGAAGCTTTCTTT. Its translation is CASSFSGEWAEAFF.

The chain uses TRBV19 and TRBJ2-5; TRBD1 matches at 7 bases. CDR3 length: 13 residues. The ends lost 5 bases at V and 3 bases at J; junction bases unmatched: 3. Germline-derived CDR1 and CDR2 are LNHDA and SQIVND (reference sequence). The CDR3 sequence is CASSGTGEETQYF. CDR3 nucleotides: TGTGCCAGTAGTGGAACAGGGGAAGAGACCCAGTACTTC.

The rearrangement uses TRBV5-1 and TRBJ2-1, with TRBD1 as a possible D gene (5 bases). V lost 0 bases to trimming and J lost 4 bases, with 11 bases between them. CDR1 and CDR2 (germline): SGHRS, YFSETQ. The CDR3 is 15 amino acids. The CDR3 region has the DNA TGCGCCAGCAGCTTGGATCTGGGGCTATACAATGAGCAGTTCTTC. Its translation is CASSLDLGLYNEQFF.